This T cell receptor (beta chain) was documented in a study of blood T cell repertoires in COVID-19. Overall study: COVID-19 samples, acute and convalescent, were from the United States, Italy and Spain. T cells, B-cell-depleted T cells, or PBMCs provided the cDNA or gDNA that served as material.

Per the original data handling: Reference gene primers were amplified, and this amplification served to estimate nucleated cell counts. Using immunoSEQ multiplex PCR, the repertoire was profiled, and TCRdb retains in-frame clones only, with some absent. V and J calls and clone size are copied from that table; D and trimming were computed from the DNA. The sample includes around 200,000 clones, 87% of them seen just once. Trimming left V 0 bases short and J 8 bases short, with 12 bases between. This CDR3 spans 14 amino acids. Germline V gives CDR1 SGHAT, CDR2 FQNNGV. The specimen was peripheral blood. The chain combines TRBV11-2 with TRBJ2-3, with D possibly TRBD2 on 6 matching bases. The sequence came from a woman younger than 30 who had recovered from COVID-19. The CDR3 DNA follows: TGTGCCAGCAGCTTAGACATAATCGGGGGTACGCAGTATTTT. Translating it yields CASSLDIIGGTQYF. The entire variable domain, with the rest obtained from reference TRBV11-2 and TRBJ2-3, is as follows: EAGVAQSPRYKIIEKRQSVAFWCNPISGHATLYWYQQILGQGPKLLIQFQNNGVVDDSQLPKDRFSAERLKGVDSTLKIQPAKLEDSAVYLCASSLDIIGGTQYFGPGTRLTVL.